This is a list of T cell receptor beta chains from one sample in a study of quantifying T cell responses using KT2 cells. TCRdb called the UMI-ligation and nested PCR reads again in MiXCR, with one record for every CDR3 protein. The sample lists around 44,000 distinct CDR3 sequences, about 17% occurring once. The sample consisted of PBMCs spiked with cells of the T cell clone KT2. The receptors were sampled from a human donor. The CDR3 runs from the conserved cysteine through the conserved F or W. The D gene is left open where the match is weak. Some rows have no size entry. The others give once, few or many, or a class for an expanded clone.

j_gene	v_gene	d_gene	abundance	CDR3nt	CDR3aa
TRBJ1-1	TRBV4-3	.	.	TGCGCCAGCAGCCAAGGGACAGACTACACTGAAGCTTTCTTT	CASSQGTDYTEAFF
TRBJ1-2	TRBV5-1	TRBD1	.	TGCGCCAGCAGCTCAGGGACAGGGGACTTTGGCTACACCTTC	CASSSGTGDFGYTF
TRBJ2-1	TRBV19	TRBD2	few	TGTGCCAGTAAAGGGGCTAGCGGAGACTACAATGAGCAGTTCTTC	CASKGASGDYNEQFF
TRBJ2-1	TRBV11-3	TRBD1	few	TGTGCCAGCAGCTTAGAACGCAGGGGGAATGAGCAGTTCTTC	CASSLERRGNEQFF
TRBJ2-5	TRBV28	.	many	TGTGCCACCCGATTTACGGGGTTCCAAGAGACCCAGTACTTC	CATRFTGFQETQYF
TRBJ2-1	TRBV28	TRBD2	.	TGTGCCAGCAGGGCTACTAGCGGGGGGGCCTTCGAGCAGTTCTTC	CASRATSGGAFEQFF
TRBJ2-7	TRBV20-1	TRBD1	.	TGCAGTGCTAGATTTGGGACAGGGGACGAGCAGTACTTC	CSARFGTGDEQYF
TRBJ1-2	TRBV6-5	TRBD1	.	TGTGCCAGCAGTTACTCGTCCCAGGGGGTGTATGGCTACACCTTC	CASSYSSQGVYGYTF
TRBJ2-7	TRBV20-1	TRBD1	.	TGCAGTGCTGCACCGGGACAGTTCCCCTACGAGCAGTACTTC	CSAAPGQFPYEQYF
TRBJ2-5	TRBV9	TRBD2	.	TGTGCCAGCAGCTTATCCGGGACTAGCGGCGGAGAGACCCAGTACTTC	CASSLSGTSGGETQYF
TRBJ2-3	TRBV29-1	TRBD2	.	TGCAGCGTTGAAGACACTAGCGGGGGAGCAGATACGCAGTATTTT	CSVEDTSGGADTQYF
TRBJ1-6	TRBV13	.	few	TGTGCCAGCAGCTATGGATATAATTCACCCCTCCACTTT	CASSYGYNSPLHF
TRBJ2-5	TRBV4-2	TRBD1	.	TGTGCCAGCAGCCAACGGACGGGACAGGGGAGGCAAGAGACCCAGTACTTC	CASSQRTGQGRQETQYF
TRBJ2-1	TRBV3-1	TRBD1	.	TGTGCCAGCAGCCAAGTGGGACAGCGAGGCTTGAGCTCCTACAATGAGCAGTTCTTC	CASSQVGQRGLSSYNEQFF
TRBJ2-5	TRBV7-8	TRBD2	few	TGTGCCAGCAGCTTAAGGACTAGCGGGGGTGAGACCCAGTACTTC	CASSLRTSGGETQYF
TRBJ2-1	TRBV7-8	.	.	TGTGCCAGCAGCCTCAAAGGGACTTTATTCTACAATGAGCAGTTCTTC	CASSLKGTLFYNEQFF
TRBJ1-2	TRBV6-2/TRBV6-3	.	.	TGTGCCAGCAGTTACTTTGACAGGAGAGATGGCTACACCTTC	CASSYFDRRDGYTF
TRBJ2-7	TRBV2	.	few	TGTGCCAGCAGCCCTGACAGGCACGGGGAGCAGTACTTC	CASSPDRHGEQYF
TRBJ2-5	TRBV6-1	TRBD2	few	TGTGCCAGCAGTCGCAGCGGGGGGAGCCAAGAGACCCAGTACTTC	CASSRSGGSQETQYF
TRBJ2-4	TRBV10-3	.	.	TGTGCCATCAGGGGACACCGGAGCGACATTCAGTACTTC	CAIRGHRSDIQYF
TRBJ2-1	TRBV29-1	TRBD1	few	TGCAGCGTTGACGGACAGGGGTTTAATGAGCAGTTCTTC	CSVDGQGFNEQFF
TRBJ2-5	TRBV18	.	once	TGTGCCAGCTCACCACCGTTGCTGACCCAGTACTTC	CASSPPLLTQYF
TRBJ1-5	TRBV7-2	.	few	TGTGCCAGCAGCTCCTCCCGTGTGAATCAGCCCCAGCATTTT	CASSSSRVNQPQHF
TRBJ2-1	TRBV19	.	.	TGTGCCAGTAGGACCGGAGGAACCTTTTTAAATGAGCAGTTCTTC	CASRTGGTFLNEQFF
TRBJ2-5	TRBV6-2/TRBV6-3	.	few	TGTGCCAGCAGTTACACCTCAAGCCAGGTAGAGACCCAGTACTTC	CASSYTSSQVETQYF
TRBJ2-4	TRBV19	.	few	TGTGCCAGTAGTACAGGGTATGGTGACATTCAGTACTTC	CASSTGYGDIQYF
TRBJ2-6	TRBV6-4	TRBD2	.	TGTGCCAGCAGTGACTCGACTAGCGGGGGCTCTGGGGCCAACGTCCTGACTTTC	CASSDSTSGGSGANVLTF
TRBJ2-1	TRBV5-1	TRBD2	few	TGCGCCAGCAGCTTGGGGACTAGCGGGACTTACAATGAGCAGTTCTTC	CASSLGTSGTYNEQFF
TRBJ2-2	TRBV27	.	.	TGTGCCAGCAGTCCAAGAAACACCGGGGAGCTGTTTTTT	CASSPRNTGELFF
TRBJ2-7	TRBV2	TRBD1	few	TGTGCCAGCAGATTTGACAGGGGGACCTACGAGCAGTACTTC	CASRFDRGTYEQYF
TRBJ1-1	TRBV6-6	.	.	TGTGCCAGCAGTTTCCTCGGACAGAACACTGAAGCTTTCTTT	CASSFLGQNTEAFF
TRBJ2-7	TRBV29-1	.	few	TGCAGCGTCACACGGGAGCCCTACGAGCAGTACTTC	CSVTREPYEQYF
TRBJ2-5	TRBV7-8	TRBD2	many	TGTGCCAGCAGCCCCAAGCGGGACCTTTCTCGGGAGACCCAGTACTTC	CASSPKRDLSRETQYF
TRBJ2-5	TRBV4-3	.	.	TGCGCCAGCAGCCAAGATCGGGCTTCAGAGACCCAGTACTTC	CASSQDRASETQYF
TRBJ2-5	TRBV6-2/TRBV6-3	.	few	TGTGCCAGCAGTTCCCGAGGGAGCGGCTTAAAAGAGACCCAGTACTTC	CASSSRGSGLKETQYF
TRBJ2-3	TRBV7-2	.	.	TGTGCCAGCAGCTTAACACCTTCTAGCACAGATACGCAGTATTTT	CASSLTPSSTDTQYF
TRBJ2-1	TRBV20-1	TRBD2	many	TGCAGTGCCCCTTCAAGACTAGCGGGAGAGAAGGGCAATGAGCAGTTCTTC	CSAPSRLAGEKGNEQFF
TRBJ2-1	TRBV5-1	TRBD2	many	TGCGCCAGCAGAAAGGGACAGGGACTAGCGGGGAACAATGAGCAGTTCTTC	CASRKGQGLAGNNEQFF
TRBJ2-5	TRBV11-2	TRBD1	.	TGTGCCAGCAGCCCCCTCCGACAGGGGATCGAGGCCCAGTACTTC	CASSPLRQGIEAQYF
TRBJ1-5	TRBV7-8	TRBD1	few	TGTGCCAGCAGCTTCGGACAGGGTGTTATCAATCAGCCCCAGCATTTT	CASSFGQGVINQPQHF
TRBJ2-2	TRBV28	.	.	TGTGCCAGCAGTTTTCCCACAACGAACACCGGGGAGCTGTTTTTT	CASSFPTTNTGELFF